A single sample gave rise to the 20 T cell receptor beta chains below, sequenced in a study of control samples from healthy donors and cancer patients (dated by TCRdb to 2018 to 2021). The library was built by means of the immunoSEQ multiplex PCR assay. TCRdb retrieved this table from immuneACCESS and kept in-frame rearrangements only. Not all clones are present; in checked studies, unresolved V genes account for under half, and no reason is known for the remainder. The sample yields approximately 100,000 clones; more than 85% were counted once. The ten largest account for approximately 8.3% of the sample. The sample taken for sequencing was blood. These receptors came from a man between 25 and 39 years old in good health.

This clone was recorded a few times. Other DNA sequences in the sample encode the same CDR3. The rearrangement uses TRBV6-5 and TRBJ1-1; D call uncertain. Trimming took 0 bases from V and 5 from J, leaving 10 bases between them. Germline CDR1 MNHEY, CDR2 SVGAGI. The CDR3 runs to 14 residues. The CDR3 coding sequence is TGTGCCAGCAGTTACTCCCGGGGATATACTGAAGCTTTCTTT. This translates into CASSYSRGYTEAFF.

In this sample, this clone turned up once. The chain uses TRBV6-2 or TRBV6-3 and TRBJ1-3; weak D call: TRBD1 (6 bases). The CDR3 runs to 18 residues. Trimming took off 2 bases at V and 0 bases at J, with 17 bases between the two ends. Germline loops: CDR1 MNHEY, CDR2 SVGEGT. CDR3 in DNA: TGTGCCAGCAGTTACCCCCGGACAGTGGGACTCTCTGGAAACACCATATATTTT. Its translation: CASSYPRTVGLSGNTIYF.

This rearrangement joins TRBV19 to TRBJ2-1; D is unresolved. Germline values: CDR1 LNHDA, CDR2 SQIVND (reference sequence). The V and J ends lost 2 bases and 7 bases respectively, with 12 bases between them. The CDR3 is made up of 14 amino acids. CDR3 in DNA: TGTGCCAGTAGTATACCACGTCCGCCGAATGAGCAGTTCTTC. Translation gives CASSIPRPPNEQFF.

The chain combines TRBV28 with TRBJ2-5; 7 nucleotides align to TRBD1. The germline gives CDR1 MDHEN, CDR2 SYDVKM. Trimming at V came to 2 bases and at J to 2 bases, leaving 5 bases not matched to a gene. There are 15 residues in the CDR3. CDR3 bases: TGTGCCAGCAGTTTAATAGGGACAGCACAAGAGACCCAGTACTTC. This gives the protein CASSLIGTAQETQYF.

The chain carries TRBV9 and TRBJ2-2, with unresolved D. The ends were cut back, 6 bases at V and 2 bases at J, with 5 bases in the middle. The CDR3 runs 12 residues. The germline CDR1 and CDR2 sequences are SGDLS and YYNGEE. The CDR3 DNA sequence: TGTGCCAGCAACAAAAACACCGGGGAGCTGTTTTTT. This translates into CASNKNTGELFF.

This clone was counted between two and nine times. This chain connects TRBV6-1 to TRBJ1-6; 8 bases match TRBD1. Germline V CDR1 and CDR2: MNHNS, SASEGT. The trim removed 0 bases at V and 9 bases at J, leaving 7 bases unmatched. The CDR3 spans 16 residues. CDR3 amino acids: CASSEARGDRGSPLHF. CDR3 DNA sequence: TGTGCCAGCAGTGAAGCGAGGGGAGACAGGGGTTCACCCCTCCACTTT.

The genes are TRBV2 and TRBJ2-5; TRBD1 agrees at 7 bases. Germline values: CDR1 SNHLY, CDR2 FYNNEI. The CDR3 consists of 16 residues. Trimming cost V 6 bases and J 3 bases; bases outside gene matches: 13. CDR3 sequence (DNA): TGTGCCAGCAGGGACAGGACACGGCGAGGGGAAGAGACCCAGTACTTC. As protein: CASRDRTRRGEETQYF. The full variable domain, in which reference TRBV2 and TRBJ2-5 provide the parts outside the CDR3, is EPEVTQTPSHQVTQMGQEVILRCVPISNHLYFYWYRQILGQKVEFLVSFYNNEISEKSEIFDDQFSVERPDGSNFTLKIRSTKLEDSAMYFCASRDRTRRGEETQYFGPGTRLLVL.

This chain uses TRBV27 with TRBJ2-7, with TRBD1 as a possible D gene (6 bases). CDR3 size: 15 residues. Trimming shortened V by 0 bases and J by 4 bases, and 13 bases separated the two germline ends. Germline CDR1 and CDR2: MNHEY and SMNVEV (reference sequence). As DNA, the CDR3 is TGTGCCAGCAGTTTATCGTCTCGGCAGGGGTACGAGCAGTACTTC. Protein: CASSLSSRQGYEQYF.

In DNA form, the CDR3 reads TGTGCCAGCAGCTCAGGACTAGCGGGAGGGGAGCAGTACTTC. Translated, it gives CASSSGLAGGEQYF. The genes are TRBV7-2 and TRBJ2-7; TRBD2 matches at 15 bases. With V trimmed by 4 bases and J by 7 bases, 2 bases remained unmatched. CDR1 and CDR2 from the germline V gene are SGHTA and FQGNSA. This CDR3 has 14 residues. Filled out from reference TRBV7-2 and TRBJ2-7, the complete variable domain reads GAGVSQSPSNKVTEKGKDVELRCDPISGHTALYWYRQSLGQGLEFLIYFQGNSAPDKSGLPSDRFSAERTGGSVSTLTIQRTQQEDSAVYLCASSSGLAGGEQYFGPGTRLTVT.

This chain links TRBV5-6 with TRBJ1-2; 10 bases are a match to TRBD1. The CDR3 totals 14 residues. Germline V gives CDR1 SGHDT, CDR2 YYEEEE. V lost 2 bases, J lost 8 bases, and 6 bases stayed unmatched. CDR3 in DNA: TGTGCCAGCAGCTTAACGGGACAGGGGAAGGGCTACACCTTC. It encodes CASSLTGQGKGYTF.

The CDR3 DNA sequence: TGTGCCAGCAGCGGACAGTCTAATCAGCCCCAGCATTTT. This encodes CASSGQSNQPQHF. The genes are TRBV2 and TRBJ1-5; D may be TRBD1 (6 bases). Deletions cut 6 bases from V and 4 bases from J, with 10 bases between. This CDR3 comprises 13 residues. CDR1 SNHLY and CDR2 FYNNEI come from the germline V gene.

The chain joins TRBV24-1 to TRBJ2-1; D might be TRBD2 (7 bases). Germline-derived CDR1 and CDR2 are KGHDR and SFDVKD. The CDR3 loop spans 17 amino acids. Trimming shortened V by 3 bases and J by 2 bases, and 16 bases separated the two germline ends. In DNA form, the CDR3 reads TGTGCCACCAGTGATGGGAGGGGGGCTGGAACCTACAATGAGCAGTTCTTC. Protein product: CATSDGRGAGTYNEQFF.

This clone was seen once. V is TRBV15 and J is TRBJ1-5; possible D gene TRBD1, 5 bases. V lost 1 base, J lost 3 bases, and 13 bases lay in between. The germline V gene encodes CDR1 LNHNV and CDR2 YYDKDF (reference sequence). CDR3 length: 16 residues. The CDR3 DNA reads TGTGCCACCAGCAGAGCTTTGGGGCTCGACAATCAGCCCCAGCATTTT. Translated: CATSRALGLDNQPQHF.

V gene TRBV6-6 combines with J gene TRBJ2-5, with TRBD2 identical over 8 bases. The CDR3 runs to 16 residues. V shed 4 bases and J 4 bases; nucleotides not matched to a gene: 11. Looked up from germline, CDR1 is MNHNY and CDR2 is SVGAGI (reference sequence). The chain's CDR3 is CASSSGTRTSGETQYF. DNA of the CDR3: TGTGCCAGCAGTTCCGGGACTAGAACGTCTGGAGAGACCCAGTACTTC.

CDR3 in DNA: TGTGCCAGCAGCCGCGGGGGGGACACCGGGGAGCTGTTTTTT. This encodes CASSRGGDTGELFF. This chain links TRBV5-4 with TRBJ2-2, with 9 nucleotides matching TRBD2. V shed 4 bases and J 3 bases; nucleotides not matched to a gene: 1. Per germline, CDR1 SGHNT and CDR2 YYREEE (reference sequence). The CDR3 totals 14 residues.

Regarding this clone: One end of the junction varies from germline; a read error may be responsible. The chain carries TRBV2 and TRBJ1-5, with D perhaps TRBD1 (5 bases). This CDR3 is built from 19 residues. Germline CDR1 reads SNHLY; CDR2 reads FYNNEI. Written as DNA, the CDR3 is TGTGTCAGCAGTGCATCTTTGGGAGCCGAGGGGAACGGCAATCAGCCCCAGCATTTT. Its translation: CVSSASLGAEGNGNQPQHF.

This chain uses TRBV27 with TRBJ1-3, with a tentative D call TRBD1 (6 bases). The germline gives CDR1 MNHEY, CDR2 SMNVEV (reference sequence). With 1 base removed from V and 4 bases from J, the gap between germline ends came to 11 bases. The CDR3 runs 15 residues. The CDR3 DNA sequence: TGTGCCAGCAGTTTATATGGGGGCGCGGGAAACACCATATATTTT. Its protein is CASSLYGGAGNTIYF.

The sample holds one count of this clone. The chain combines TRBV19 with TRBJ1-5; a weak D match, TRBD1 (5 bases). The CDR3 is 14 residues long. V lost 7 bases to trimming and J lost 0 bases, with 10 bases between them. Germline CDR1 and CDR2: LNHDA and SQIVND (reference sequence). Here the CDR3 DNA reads TGTGCCAGTACTGACAGAAATAGCAATCAGCCCCAGCATTTT. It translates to CASTDRNSNQPQHF.

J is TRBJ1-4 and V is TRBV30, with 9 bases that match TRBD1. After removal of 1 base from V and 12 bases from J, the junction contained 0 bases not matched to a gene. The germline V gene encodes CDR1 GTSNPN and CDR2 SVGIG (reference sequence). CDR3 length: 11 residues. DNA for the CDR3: TGTGCCTGGAGTGGACAGGGGGAACTGTTTTTT. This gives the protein CAWSGQGELFF.

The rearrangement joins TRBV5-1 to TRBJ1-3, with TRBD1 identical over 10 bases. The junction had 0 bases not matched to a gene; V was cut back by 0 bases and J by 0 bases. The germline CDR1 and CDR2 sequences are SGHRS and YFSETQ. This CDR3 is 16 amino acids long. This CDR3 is CASSLGTGGSGNTIYF. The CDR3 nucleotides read TGCGCCAGCAGCTTGGGGACAGGGGGCTCTGGAAACACCATATATTTT.